The 29 T cell receptor beta chains below all came from one sample that was sequenced in a study of shared clonotypes between healthy human individuals. The protocol was immunoSEQ multiplex PCR, while the TCRdb copy is restricted to in-frame clones and leaves out a portion. The sample has fewer than 700,000 clones, around 80% seen once. Sequencing was carried out using PBMCs. The receptors here all came from a woman in her forties in good health. Some clones in this sample may be carry-over from other donors' samples.

The V gene is TRBV15, the J gene TRBJ2-7, with D perhaps being TRBD1 or TRBD2 (6 bases each). Germline V CDR1 and CDR2: LNHNV, YYDKDF (reference sequence). The CDR3 consists of 15 residues. Trimming removed 1 base at V and 3 bases at J, with 13 bases between. The CDR3 loop reads CATSRVGGLGYEQYF. The CDR3, as DNA: TGTGCCACCAGCAGAGTTGGGGGGCTTGGCTACGAGCAGTACTTC. Filled out from reference TRBV15 and TRBJ2-7, the complete variable domain reads DAMVIQNPRYQVTQFGKPVTLSCSQTLNHNVMYWYQQKSSQAPKLLFHYYDKDFNNEADTPDNFQSRRPNTSFCFLDIRSPGLGDTAMYLCATSRVGGLGYEQYFGPGTRLTVT.

This sequence joins TRBV2 and TRBJ2-5, with 8 bases matching TRBD1. This CDR3 region has 16 residues. With 7 bases clipped from V and 5 bases from J, the junction kept 15 bases outside the gene matches. Germline V lookup: CDR1 SNHLY, CDR2 FYNNEI. CDR3 nucleotides: TGTGCCAGCATGGACAGGGAATTAGGTGTGCGGGAGACCCAGTACTTC. It yields the protein CASMDRELGVRETQYF.

This sequence joins TRBV25-1 and TRBJ2-7; TRBD1 matches 10 bases. There are 16 residues in the CDR3. Germline loops: CDR1 MGHDK, CDR2 SYGVNS. Trimming cost V 0 bases and J 0 bases; bases outside gene matches: 2. CDR3 in DNA: TGTGCCAGCAGTGAATACGGACAGGGGGGCTCCTACGAGCAGTACTTC. Protein product: CASSEYGQGGSYEQYF.

A note on this clone: A far more abundant clone sits one base away, making this likely a read error. The chain links TRBV30 to TRBJ2-2; a possible D gene is TRBD2 (6 bases). The germline gives CDR1 GTSNPN, CDR2 SVGIG (reference sequence). The CDR3 contains 15 residues. The CDR3 sequence is CSWSRLATITGELFF. The CDR3 nucleotides are TGTTCCTGGAGTCGGCTAGCGACCATAACCGGGGAGCTGTTTTTT.

This chain links TRBV4-3 with TRBJ2-1; 12 nucleotides align to TRBD2. The V segment lost 0 bases and the J segment 10 bases; nucleotides outside the gene matches: 10. This CDR3 is built from 17 residues. Germline V gene data show CDR1 as LGHNA and CDR2 as YSLEER. CDR3 sequence: CASSQDRTSGTFREQFF. In DNA form, the CDR3 reads TGCGCCAGCAGCCAAGATCGGACTAGCGGGACTTTCCGGGAGCAGTTCTTC.

The chain is built from TRBV5-6 and TRBJ2-1; 7 bases are shared with TRBD2. V shed 2 bases, J shed 6 bases, and the junction held 8 bases outside the gene matches. The CDR3 is 15 amino acids. Germline V gene data show CDR1 as SGHDT and CDR2 as YYEEEE. The chain's CDR3 is CASSFGPGGINEQFF. Here the CDR3 DNA reads TGTGCCAGCAGCTTTGGTCCCGGGGGGATCAATGAGCAGTTCTTC.

V usage is TRBV5-4 and J usage is TRBJ1-2; the match to TRBD1 covers 9 bases. This CDR3 region has 14 residues. V lost 6 bases and J lost 3; bases outside the gene matches: 6. CDR1 SGHNT and CDR2 YYREEE come from the germline V gene (reference sequence). The CDR3 coding sequence is TGTGCCAGCAAACCGAGGACAGGGGACTATGGCTACACCTTC. Encoded protein: CASKPRTGDYGYTF.

V gene TRBV28 combines with J gene TRBJ1-4; no firm D call. CDR1 is MDHEN, CDR2 SYDVKM, per germline. This CDR3 comprises 13 residues. With 6 bases removed from V and 3 bases from J, the gap between germline ends came to 8 bases. DNA of the CDR3: TGTGCCAGCAGGAGGAATCCTAATGAAAAACTGTTTTTT. The encoded protein is CASRRNPNEKLFF.

This chain connects TRBV6-5 to TRBJ2-7; D call uncertain. Between the trimmed V and J ends, which lost 6 bases and 6 bases, there was a span of 6 bases. The length of the CDR3 is 10 residues. CDR1 is MNHEY, CDR2 SVGAGI, per germline. The CDR3 here is CASRIVEQYF. The CDR3 coding sequence is TGTGCCAGCAGGATTGTCGAGCAGTACTTC.

This CDR3 is CASRSGLARDTQYF. CDR3 nucleotides: TGTGCCAGCAGGAGCGGACTAGCCAGAGATACGCAGTATTTT. The chain joins TRBV5-6 to TRBJ2-3; 8 nucleotides agree with TRBD2. V shed 5 bases, J shed 5 bases, and the junction held 7 bases outside the gene matches. Germline assignment: CDR1 SGHDT and CDR2 YYEEEE. The CDR3 consists of 14 residues. The whole variable domain, remainder taken from reference TRBV5-6 and TRBJ2-3, is DAGVTQSPTHLIKTRGQQVTLRCSPKSGHDTVSWYQQALGQGPQFIFQYYEEEERQRGNFPDRFSGHQFPNYSSELNVNALLLGDSALYLCASRSGLARDTQYFGPGTRLTVL.

The chain has TRBV5-1 and TRBJ2-5; 8 bases align to TRBD2. The CDR3 has 15 amino acids. The J segment lost 5 bases and the V segment lost 5 bases, leaving 11 bases of the junction unmatched. The germline V gene has CDR1 SGHRS and CDR2 YFSETQ. The CDR3 protein is CASRDPAGDSETQYF. For the CDR3, the DNA is TGCGCCAGCAGGGATCCAGCGGGAGATTCGGAGACCCAGTACTTC.

This clone was recorded only once. V usage is TRBV27 and J usage is TRBJ2-5; TRBD2 matches at 10 bases. The CDR3 consists of 16 residues. The V gene's germline CDR1 is MNHEY and CDR2 SMNVEV (reference sequence). Trimming removed 2 bases from V and 5 bases from J; junction bases left unmatched: 8. DNA of the CDR3: TGTGCCAGCAGTTTAGCGCTAGCGGGAGCTGGGGAGACCCAGTACTTC. Protein sequence: CASSLALAGAGETQYF.

The chain couples TRBV9 to TRBJ1-2; D might be TRBD1 (5 bases). The CDR3 contains 15 residues. V was shortened by 0 bases and J by 2 bases, with 11 bases between the two germline ends. The V gene's germline CDR1 is SGDLS and CDR2 YYNGEE. CDR3 DNA sequence: TGTGCCAGCAGCGTAGATGGCAGGGCGAACTATGGCTACACCTTC. This sequence encodes CASSVDGRANYGYTF.

The chain links TRBV28 to TRBJ1-4; the match to TRBD1 covers 8 bases. From germline, CDR1 is MDHEN and CDR2 SYDVKM. The CDR3 has 17 residues. The J segment lost 4 bases and the V segment lost 0 bases, leaving 7 bases of the junction unmatched. The DNA for the CDR3 is TGTGCCAGCAGTTTATGGGCAGGGGGCGCCTTTAATGAAAAACTGTTTTTT. This translates into CASSLWAGGAFNEKLFF.

The chain uses TRBV27 and TRBJ2-7; D uncertain. V shed 0 bases and J shed 0 bases, with 9 bases lying between them. In germline, CDR1 is MNHEY, CDR2 SMNVEV (reference sequence). This CDR3 has 15 residues. CDR3 loop: CASSLSYPPSYEQYF. The CDR3 bases are TGTGCCAGCAGTTTATCGTACCCTCCCTCCTACGAGCAGTACTTC.

The chain links TRBV29-1 to TRBJ2-7, with D possibly being TRBD1 or TRBD2 (6 bases each). The CDR3 runs to 14 residues. Between the trimmed V and J ends, which lost 6 bases and 4 bases, there was a span of 19 bases. The germline V gene encodes CDR1 SQVTM and CDR2 ANQGSEA. CDR3 loop: CSVRAQGGTYEQYF. The DNA of the CDR3 is TGCAGCGTCAGGGCACAGGGAGGTACGTACGAGCAGTACTTC.

The chain joins TRBV29-1 to TRBJ1-1; D remains unclear. Germline-derived CDR1 and CDR2 are SQVTM and ANQGSEA. The CDR3 covers 14 residues. Deletions cut 0 bases from V and 1 base from J, with 9 bases between. The CDR3 sequence: CSVEDLDTNTEAFF. In nucleotides, the CDR3 is TGCAGCGTTGAAGATCTAGATACGAACACTGAAGCTTTCTTT.

The chain is built from TRBV2 and TRBJ1-3, with D tentatively TRBD1 (5 bases). V was trimmed by 6 bases and J by 4 bases, leaving 19 bases between them. There are 16 residues in the CDR3. Germline values: CDR1 SNHLY, CDR2 FYNNEI. CDR3 sequence reads: CASSLLGRDVGNTIYF. The CDR3 DNA reads as TGTGCCAGCAGCCTACTAGGCAGGGATGTAGGAAACACCATATATTTT.

This rearrangement joins TRBV15 to TRBJ2-1; 8 nucleotides agree with TRBD2. Germline-derived CDR1 and CDR2 are LNHNV and YYDKDF (reference sequence). The CDR3 length is 17 residues. V lost 1 base to trimming and J lost 6 bases; unmatched junction nucleotides: 11. The DNA of the CDR3 is TGTGCCACCAGCAGAGTCAGAAGCGGGAGTTTCGCCAATGAGCAGTTCTTC. It yields the protein CATSRVRSGSFANEQFF.

The chain is built from TRBV30 and TRBJ1-6; D gene unclear. V lost 4 bases and J lost 7, with 8 bases in between. Germline V gives CDR1 GTSNPN, CDR2 SVGIG (reference sequence). The CDR3 totals 12 residues. The CDR3 loop is CAWTTGNSPLHF. CDR3 DNA: TGTGCCTGGACGACCGGGAATTCACCCCTCCACTTT.

This chain links TRBV29-1 with TRBJ2-7; tentatively, D is TRBD2 (6 bases). V shed 4 bases and J shed 7 bases, with 11 bases lying between them. The CDR3 totals 11 residues. Germline V gives CDR1 SQVTM, CDR2 ANQGSEA. Here the CDR3 reads CSVVAGFEQYF. The CDR3 DNA is TGCAGCGTTGTCGCGGGGTTTGAGCAGTACTTC.

In its sample, this clone was seen a few times. Distinct nucleotide sequences in the sample also encode this CDR3. This chain uses TRBV30 with TRBJ1-5, with D possibly being TRBD1 (5 bases). This CDR3 has 14 residues. V shed 0 bases and J shed 4 bases, with 10 bases lying between them. The germline CDR1 and CDR2 sequences are GTSNPN and SVGIG (reference sequence). CDR3 sequence: CAWSVLGRNQPQHF. In DNA, the CDR3 is TGTGCCTGGAGTGTACTGGGACGTAATCAGCCCCAGCATTTT.

V gene TRBV18 combines with J gene TRBJ2-5, with TRBD2 identical over 8 bases. Germline V lookup: CDR1 KGHSH, CDR2 LQKENI. The CDR3 spans 15 residues. J gave up 4 bases and V 3 bases, and 7 bases lay outside the gene matches. Here the CDR3 DNA reads TGTGCCAGCTCACCCCAGCGGGAGAGGGGAGAGACCCAGTACTTC. Its translation is CASSPQRERGETQYF.

The genes are TRBV2 and TRBJ2-2; D is perhaps TRBD2 (6 bases). This CDR3 is 15 amino acids long. V was shortened by 6 bases and J by 1 base, with 12 bases between the two germline ends. In germline, CDR1 is SNHLY, CDR2 FYNNEI. The CDR3 spells CASSPTGGNTGELFF. The DNA of the CDR3 is TGTGCCAGCAGCCCTACCGGGGGGAACACCGGGGAGCTGTTTTTT. Looking up the rest from reference TRBV2 and TRBJ2-2 gives the full variable domain: EPEVTQTPSHQVTQMGQEVILRCVPISNHLYFYWYRQILGQKVEFLVSFYNNEISEKSEIFDDQFSVERPDGSNFTLKIRSTKLEDSAMYFCASSPTGGNTGELFFGEGSRLTVL.

This clone has just one count. It may be a read error: a sequence one base away is much more abundant. The chain carries TRBV29-1 and TRBJ1-2; unclear D gene. The V end lost 4 bases, the J end lost 4 bases, and 7 bases lay between the germline ends. The CDR3 contains 11 residues. Germline V gives CDR1 SQVTM, CDR2 ANQGSEA. The CDR3 here is CSVAGRYGYTF. DNA of the CDR3: TGCAGCGTTGCAGGACGCTATGGCTACACCTTC.

This clone has only one observation. V is TRBV7-6 and J is TRBJ2-1, with a tentative D call TRBD2 (5 bases). The V and J ends lost 5 bases and 2 bases respectively, with 19 bases between them. The CDR3 contains 17 residues. Germline CDR1 SGHVS, CDR2 FNYEAQ. The CDR3 DNA is TGTGCCAGCAGCCCCCAACTAGGTTCCCCTACCTACAATGAGCAGTTCTTC. It specifies CASSPQLGSPTYNEQFF.

The rearrangement joins TRBV25-1 to TRBJ1-4; maybe TRBD1 (5 bases). Germline values: CDR1 MGHDK, CDR2 SYGVNS. Trimming removed 5 bases from V and 6 bases from J, with 19 bases in between. The CDR3 is 16 amino acids. CDR3 nucleotides: TGTGCCAGCAGTCCCCGGGGGGGAGGGAACGATGAAAAACTGTTTTTT. Protein sequence: CASSPRGGGNDEKLFF.

With regard to this clone: A read error is likely here: a far larger clone is one base away. This chain joins TRBV6-6 and TRBJ2-6; the D gene is possibly TRBD2 (5 bases). CDR3 size: 16 residues. Germline CDR1 and CDR2: MNHNY and SVGAGI (reference sequence). Between the trimmed V and J ends, which lost 5 bases and 0 bases, there was a span of 11 bases. The CDR3 spells CASSKLDFSGANVLTF. The CDR3 bases are TGTGCCAGCAGTAAATTGGACTTCTCTGGGGCCAACGTCCTGACTTTC.

This chain links TRBV19 with TRBJ2-3; 11 bases are a match to TRBD2. The V gene's germline CDR1 is LNHDA and CDR2 SQIVND (reference sequence). The V gene end was trimmed by 7 bases and the J gene end by 4 bases; junction bases not matched to a gene: 7. This CDR3 has 15 residues. For the CDR3, the DNA is TGTGCCAGTACCCAGACTAGCGGGGCTGCAGATACGCAGTATTTT. Its protein product is CASTQTSGAADTQYF. The whole variable domain, remainder taken from reference TRBV19 and TRBJ2-3, is DGGITQSPKYLFRKEGQNVTLSCEQNLNHDAMYWYRQDPGQGLRLIYYSQIVNDFQKGDIAEGYSVSREKKESFPLTVTSAQKNPTAFYLCASTQTSGAADTQYFGPGTRLTVL.